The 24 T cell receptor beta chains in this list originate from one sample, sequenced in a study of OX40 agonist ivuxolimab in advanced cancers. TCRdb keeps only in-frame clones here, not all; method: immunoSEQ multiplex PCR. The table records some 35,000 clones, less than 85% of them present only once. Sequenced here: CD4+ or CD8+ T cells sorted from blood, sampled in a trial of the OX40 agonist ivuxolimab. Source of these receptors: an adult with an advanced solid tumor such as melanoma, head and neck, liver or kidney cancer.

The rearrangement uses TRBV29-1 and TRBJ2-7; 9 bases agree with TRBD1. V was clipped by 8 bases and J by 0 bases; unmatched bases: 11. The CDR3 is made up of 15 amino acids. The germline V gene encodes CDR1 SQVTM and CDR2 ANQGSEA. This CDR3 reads CSWSSGDRDSYEQYF. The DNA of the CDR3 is TGCAGCTGGAGCTCGGGGGACAGGGACTCCTACGAGCAGTACTTC.

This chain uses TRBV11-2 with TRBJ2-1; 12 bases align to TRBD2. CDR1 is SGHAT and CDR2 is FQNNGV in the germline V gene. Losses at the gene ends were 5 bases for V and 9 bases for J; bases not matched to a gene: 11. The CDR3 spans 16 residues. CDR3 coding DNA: TGTGCCAGCAGCATACACCAACCGGGACTAGCGGGTGAGCAGTTCTTC. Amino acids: CASSIHQPGLAGEQFF.

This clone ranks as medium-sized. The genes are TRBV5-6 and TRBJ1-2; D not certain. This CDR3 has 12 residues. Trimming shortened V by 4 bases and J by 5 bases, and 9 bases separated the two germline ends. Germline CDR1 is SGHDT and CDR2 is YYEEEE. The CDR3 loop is CASSPLGYGYTF. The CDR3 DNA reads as TGTGCCAGCAGCCCCTTGGGGTATGGCTACACCTTC. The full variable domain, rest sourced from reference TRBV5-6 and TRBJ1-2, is DAGVTQSPTHLIKTRGQQVTLRCSPKSGHDTVSWYQQALGQGPQFIFQYYEEEERQRGNFPDRFSGHQFPNYSSELNVNALLLGDSALYLCASSPLGYGYTFGSGTRLTVV.

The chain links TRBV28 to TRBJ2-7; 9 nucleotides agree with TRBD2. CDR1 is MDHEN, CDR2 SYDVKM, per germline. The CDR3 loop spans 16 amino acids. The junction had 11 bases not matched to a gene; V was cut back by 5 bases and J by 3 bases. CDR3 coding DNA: TGTGCCAGCAGTCCGTTAGCGGGAGTGGACTACTACGAGCAGTACTTC. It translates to CASSPLAGVDYYEQYF.

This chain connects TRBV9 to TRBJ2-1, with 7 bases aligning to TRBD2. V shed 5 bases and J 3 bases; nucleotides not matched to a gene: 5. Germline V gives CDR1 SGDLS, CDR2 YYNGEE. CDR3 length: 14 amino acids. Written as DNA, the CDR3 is TGTGCCAGCAGTTCTAGCGGTGTCTACAATGAGCAGTTCTTC. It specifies CASSSSGVYNEQFF.

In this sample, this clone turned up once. The DNA for the CDR3 is TGTGCCAGCAGCCTGCGGATACAAGAGACCCAGTACTTC. This sequence encodes CASSLRIQETQYF. The chain uses TRBV28 and TRBJ2-5, with D uncertain. The CDR3 length is 13 residues. Germline CDR1 and CDR2: MDHEN and SYDVKM. V dropped 6 bases and J dropped 2 bases, with 10 bases sitting between them.

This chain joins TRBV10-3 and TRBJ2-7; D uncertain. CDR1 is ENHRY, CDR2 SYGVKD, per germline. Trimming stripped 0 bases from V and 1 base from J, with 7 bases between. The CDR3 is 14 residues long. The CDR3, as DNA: TGTGCCATCAGTGAGTCTGAGATGTCCTACGAGCAGTACTTC. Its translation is CAISESEMSYEQYF.

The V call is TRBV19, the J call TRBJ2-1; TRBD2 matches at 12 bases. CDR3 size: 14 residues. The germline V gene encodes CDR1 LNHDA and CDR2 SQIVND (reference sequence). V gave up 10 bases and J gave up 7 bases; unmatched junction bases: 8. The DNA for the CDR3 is TGTGCCACCCTAGCGGGAGGGCCTATAAATGAGCAGTTCTTC. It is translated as CATLAGGPINEQFF.

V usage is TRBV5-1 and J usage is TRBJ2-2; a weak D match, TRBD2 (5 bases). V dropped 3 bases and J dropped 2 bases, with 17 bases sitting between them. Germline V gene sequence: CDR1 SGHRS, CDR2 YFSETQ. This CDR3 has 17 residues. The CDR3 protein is CASSSLWIEGNTGELFF. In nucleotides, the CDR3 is TGCGCCAGCAGCTCATTATGGATAGAGGGAAACACCGGGGAGCTGTTTTTT. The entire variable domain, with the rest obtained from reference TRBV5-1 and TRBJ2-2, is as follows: KAGVTQTPRYLIKTRGQQVTLSCSPISGHRSVSWYQQTPGQGLQFLFEYFSETQRNKGNFPGRFSGRQFSNSRSEMNVSTLELGDSALYLCASSSLWIEGNTGELFFGEGSRLTVL.

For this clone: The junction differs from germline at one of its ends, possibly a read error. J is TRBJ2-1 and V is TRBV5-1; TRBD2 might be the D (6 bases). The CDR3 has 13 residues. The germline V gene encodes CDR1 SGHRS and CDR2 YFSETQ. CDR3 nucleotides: TGCGCCAGCAGATTGGAGGGCGGAACTGAGCAGTTCTTC. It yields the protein CASRLEGGTEQFF.

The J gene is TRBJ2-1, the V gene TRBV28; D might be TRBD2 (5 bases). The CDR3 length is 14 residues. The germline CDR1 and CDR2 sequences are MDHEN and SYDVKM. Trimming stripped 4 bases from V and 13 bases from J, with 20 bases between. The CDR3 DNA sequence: TGTGCCAGCAGTTCTCTTCCAGGAGCGGAAGCCCAGTTCTTC. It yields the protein CASSSLPGAEAQFF.

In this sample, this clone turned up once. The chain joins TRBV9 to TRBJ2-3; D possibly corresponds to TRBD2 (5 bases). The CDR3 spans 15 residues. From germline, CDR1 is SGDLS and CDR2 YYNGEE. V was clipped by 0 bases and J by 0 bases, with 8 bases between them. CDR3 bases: TGTGCCAGCAGCGTAGTGGGGAGAAGCACAGATACGCAGTATTTT. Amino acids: CASSVVGRSTDTQYF.

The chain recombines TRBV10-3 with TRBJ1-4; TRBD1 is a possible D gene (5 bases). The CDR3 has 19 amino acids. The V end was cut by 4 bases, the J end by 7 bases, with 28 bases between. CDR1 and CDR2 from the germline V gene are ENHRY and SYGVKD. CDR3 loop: CAISVGPVDVGGPGEKLFF. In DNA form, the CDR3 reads TGTGCCATCAGTGTAGGACCCGTGGATGTCGGGGGTCCTGGTGAAAAACTGTTTTTT.

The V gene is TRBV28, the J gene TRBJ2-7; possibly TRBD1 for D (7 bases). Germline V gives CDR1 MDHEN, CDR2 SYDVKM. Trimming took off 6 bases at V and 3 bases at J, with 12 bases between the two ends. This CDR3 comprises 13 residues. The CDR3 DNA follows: TGTGCCAGCAGCCCGCAGGGGGGCTACGAGCAGTACTTC. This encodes CASSPQGGYEQYF.

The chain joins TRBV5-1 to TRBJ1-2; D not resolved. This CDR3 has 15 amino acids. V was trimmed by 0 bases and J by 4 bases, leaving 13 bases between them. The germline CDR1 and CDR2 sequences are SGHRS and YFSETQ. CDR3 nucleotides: TGCGCCAGCAGCTTGGATCTCGGCCTAGGCTATGGCTACACCTTC. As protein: CASSLDLGLGYGYTF.

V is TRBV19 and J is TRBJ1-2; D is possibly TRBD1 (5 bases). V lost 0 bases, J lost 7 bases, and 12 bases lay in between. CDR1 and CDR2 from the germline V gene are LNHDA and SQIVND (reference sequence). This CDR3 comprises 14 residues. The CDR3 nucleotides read TGTGCCAGTAGTATAGACCTCCAGGGTTTTGGCTACACCTTC. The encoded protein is CASSIDLQGFGYTF. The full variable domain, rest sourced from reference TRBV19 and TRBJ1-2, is DGGITQSPKYLFRKEGQNVTLSCEQNLNHDAMYWYRQDPGQGLRLIYYSQIVNDFQKGDIAEGYSVSREKKESFPLTVTSAQKNPTAFYLCASSIDLQGFGYTFGSGTRLTVV.

In DNA form, the CDR3 reads TGTGCCAGCAGTTTAGAAGATCCGGGACCTGAGACCCAGTACTTC. This encodes CASSLEDPGPETQYF. V usage is TRBV28 and J usage is TRBJ2-5; tentatively, D is TRBD1 or TRBD2 (5 bases each). CDR3 length: 15 residues. With 2 bases removed from V and 5 bases from J, the gap between germline ends came to 15 bases. The V gene's germline CDR1 is MDHEN and CDR2 SYDVKM.

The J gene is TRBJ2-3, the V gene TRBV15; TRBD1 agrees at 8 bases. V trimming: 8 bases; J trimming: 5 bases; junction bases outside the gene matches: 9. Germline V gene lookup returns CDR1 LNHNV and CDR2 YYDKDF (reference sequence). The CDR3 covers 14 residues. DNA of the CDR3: TGTGCCACCGGACAGGGACAACGGCGAGATACGCAGTATTTT. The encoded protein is CATGQGQRRDTQYF.

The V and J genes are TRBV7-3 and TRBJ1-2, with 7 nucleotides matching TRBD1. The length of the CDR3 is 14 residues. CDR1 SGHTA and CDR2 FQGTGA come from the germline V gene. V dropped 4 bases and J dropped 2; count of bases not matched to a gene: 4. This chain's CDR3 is CASSSRGHNYGYTF. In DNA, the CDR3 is TGTGCCAGCAGCTCGAGGGGGCACAACTATGGCTACACCTTC.

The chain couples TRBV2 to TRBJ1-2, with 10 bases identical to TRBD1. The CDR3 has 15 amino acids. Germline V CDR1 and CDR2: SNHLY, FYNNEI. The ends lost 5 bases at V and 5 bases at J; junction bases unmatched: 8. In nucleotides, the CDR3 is TGTGCCAGCAGTACCTGGGACAGGGGCCCTTATGGCTACACCTTC. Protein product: CASSTWDRGPYGYTF.

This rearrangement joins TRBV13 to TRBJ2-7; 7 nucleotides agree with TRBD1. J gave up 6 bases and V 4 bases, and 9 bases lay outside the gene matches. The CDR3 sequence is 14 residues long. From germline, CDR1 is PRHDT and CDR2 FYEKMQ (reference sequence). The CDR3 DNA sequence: TGTGCCAGCAGCTCCGGGACAGCCCCCCGCGAGCAGTACTTC. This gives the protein CASSSGTAPREQYF.

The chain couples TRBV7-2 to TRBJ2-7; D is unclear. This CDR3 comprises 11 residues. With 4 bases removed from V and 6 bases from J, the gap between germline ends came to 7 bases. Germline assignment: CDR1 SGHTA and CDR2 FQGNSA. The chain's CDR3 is CASSSVSEQYF. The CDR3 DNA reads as TGTGCCAGCAGCTCAGTCAGCGAGCAGTACTTC.

CDR3 protein: CASSLTYRTSGSTDTQYF. The CDR3 DNA sequence: TGCGCCAGCAGTCTAACCTATCGGACTAGCGGGAGCACAGATACGCAGTATTTT. The chain employs TRBV10-1 and TRBJ2-3, with 11 bases identical to TRBD2. The CDR3 runs to 18 residues. From germline, CDR1 is WNHNN and CDR2 SYGVQD (reference sequence). The J segment lost 0 bases and the V segment lost 5 bases, leaving 10 bases of the junction unmatched.

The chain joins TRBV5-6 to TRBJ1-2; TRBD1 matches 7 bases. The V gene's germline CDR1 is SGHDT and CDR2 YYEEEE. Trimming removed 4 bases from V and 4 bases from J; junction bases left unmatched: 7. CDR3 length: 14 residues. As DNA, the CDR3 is TGTGCCAGCAGCATGCGAGACAGGGTCTATGGCTACACCTTC. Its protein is CASSMRDRVYGYTF.